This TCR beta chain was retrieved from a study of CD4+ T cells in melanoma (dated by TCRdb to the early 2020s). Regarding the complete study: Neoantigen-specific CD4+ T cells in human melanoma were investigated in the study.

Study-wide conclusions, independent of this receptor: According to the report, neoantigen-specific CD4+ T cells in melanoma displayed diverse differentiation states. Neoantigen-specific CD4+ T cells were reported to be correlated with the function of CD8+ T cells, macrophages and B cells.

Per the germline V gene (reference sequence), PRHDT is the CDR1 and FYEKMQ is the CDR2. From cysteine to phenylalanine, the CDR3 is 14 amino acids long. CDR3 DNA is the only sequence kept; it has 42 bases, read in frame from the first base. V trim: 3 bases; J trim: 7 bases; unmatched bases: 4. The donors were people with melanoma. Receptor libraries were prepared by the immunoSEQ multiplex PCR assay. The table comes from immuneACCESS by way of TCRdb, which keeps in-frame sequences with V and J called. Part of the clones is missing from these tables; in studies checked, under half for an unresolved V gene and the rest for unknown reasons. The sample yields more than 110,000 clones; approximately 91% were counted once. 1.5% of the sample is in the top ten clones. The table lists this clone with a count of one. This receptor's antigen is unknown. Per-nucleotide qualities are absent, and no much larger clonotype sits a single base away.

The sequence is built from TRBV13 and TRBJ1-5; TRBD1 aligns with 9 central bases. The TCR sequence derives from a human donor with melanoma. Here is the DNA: TGTGCCAGCAGCTTGGGACAGGGCGGCCAGCCCCAGCATTTT. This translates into CASSLGQGGQPQHF.